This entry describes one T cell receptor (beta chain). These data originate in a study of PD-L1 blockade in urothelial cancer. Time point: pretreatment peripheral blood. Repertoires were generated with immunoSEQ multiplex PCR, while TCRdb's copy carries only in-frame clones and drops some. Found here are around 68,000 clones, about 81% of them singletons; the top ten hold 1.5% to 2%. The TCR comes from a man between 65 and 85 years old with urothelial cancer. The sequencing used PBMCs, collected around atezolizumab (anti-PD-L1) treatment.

The DNA for the CDR3 is TGTGCCAGCAGCTTGGCCTCGAGAGGGGGGGACAATGAGCAGTTCTTC. Translating it yields CASSLASRGGDNEQFF. This chain connects TRBV5-4 to TRBJ2-1, with a possible D match to TRBD2 (7 bases). This CDR3 comprises 16 residues. Trimming stripped 0 bases from V and 5 bases from J, with 15 bases between. Per germline, CDR1 SGHNT and CDR2 YYREEE (reference sequence).